The 26 T cell receptor beta chains in this list originate from one sample, sequenced in a study of T cell repertoires in aging, cancer and after chemotherapy. A mixed TRB-A/B primer pool amplified rearranged TRB by multiplex touch-down PCR. TCRdb recomputed calls from the multiplex PCR reads with MiXCR, one row per CDR3 protein. The sample contains about 11,000 distinct CDR3 sequences, 25% to 30% of which appear only once. Amplification of TCR beta used genomic DNA extracted from peripheral blood. Source material: blood. Receptors were obtained from a human donor in good health.

J is TRBJ2-2 and V is TRBV18; no firm D call. This CDR3 has 14 amino acids. The germline gives CDR1 KGHSH, CDR2 LQKENI. The V gene lost 1 base and the J gene lost 3 bases, with 6 bases spanning the gap. CDR3 sequence (DNA): TGTGCCAGCTCACCACGCTGGGACACCGGGGAGCTGTTTTTT. Its translation is CASSPRWDTGELFF.

The rearrangement links TRBV2 to TRBJ2-7; D may be TRBD2 (5 bases). Between the trimmed V and J ends, which lost 8 bases and 7 bases, there was a span of 18 bases. Germline CDR1 SNHLY, CDR2 FYNNEI. This CDR3 contains 13 residues. Written as DNA, the CDR3 is TGTGCCAGCGGGGAGATTACCGCGACTGAGCAGTACTTC. Translating it yields CASGEITATEQYF.

This clonotype was seen only once. Germline is not matched at one junction end, which may reflect a read error. V gene TRBV10-3 combines with J gene TRBJ2-1, with D possibly matching TRBD2 (6 bases). The CDR3 consists of 14 residues. Germline CDR1 is ENHRY and CDR2 is SYGVKD. The CDR3: CATRDGSGPNEKFF. The CDR3, as DNA: TGTGCCACGCGGGACGGTAGCGGTCCCAATGAGAAGTTCTTC.

This clonotype has more than one count but fewer than ten. The rearrangement joins TRBV6-6 to TRBJ2-3, with 9 bases identical to TRBD2. This CDR3 is built from 14 residues. With 1 base clipped from V and 5 bases from J, the junction kept 1 base outside the gene matches. Germline V gene data show CDR1 as MNHNY and CDR2 as SVGAGI (reference sequence). The CDR3: CASSYLAGEDTQYF. CDR3 in DNA: TGTGCCAGCAGTTACTTAGCGGGAGAAGATACGCAGTATTTT.

The V gene is TRBV4-1, the J gene TRBJ1-5; no clear D gene. CDR3 length equals 15 residues. Trimming took 2 bases from V and 1 from J, leaving 9 bases between them. Germline CDR1 is MGHRA and CDR2 is YSYEKL. CDR3 loop: CASSQTVWSNQPQHF. CDR3 DNA sequence: TGCGCCAGCAGCCAAACGGTCTGGAGCAATCAGCCCCAGCATTTT.

This clonotype is categorized as medium-sized. This chain uses TRBV30 with TRBJ1-6; D perhaps matches TRBD1 (6 bases). CDR1 is GTSNPN and CDR2 is SVGIG in the germline V gene (reference sequence). This CDR3 region has 13 residues. V was shortened by 1 base and J by 11 bases, with 12 bases between the two germline ends. The CDR3 is CAWSGQGQAPLHF. The CDR3 nucleotides are TGTGCCTGGAGTGGTCAGGGGCAGGCACCCCTCCACTTT.

This clonotype turned up a few times. The chain combines TRBV20-1 with TRBJ1-2; D not certain. The germline V gene has CDR1 DFQATT and CDR2 SNEGSKA (reference sequence). The CDR3 spans 12 residues. Trimming took off 0 bases at V and 8 bases at J, with 10 bases between the two ends. This CDR3 is CSARDPQPGYTF. DNA for the CDR3: TGCAGTGCTAGAGACCCCCAACCGGGCTACACCTTC.

The genes are TRBV6-1 and TRBJ1-5, with D unresolved. V was clipped by 8 bases and J by 1 base, with 15 bases between them. CDR3 length equals 15 residues. Germline V gene lookup returns CDR1 MNHNS and CDR2 SASEGT. CDR3 residues: CASASPGKSNQPQHF. The CDR3 DNA reads TGTGCCAGCGCGAGTCCCGGGAAAAGCAATCAGCCCCAGCATTTT.

The chain is built from TRBV5-1 and TRBJ1-1; weak D call: TRBD1 (6 bases). In germline, CDR1 is SGHRS, CDR2 YFSETQ. The CDR3 loop spans 14 amino acids. V lost 4 bases and J lost 7, with 17 bases in between. The CDR3 DNA follows: TGCGCCAGCAGCACTTACAGGGAAGGGGGTGAAGCTTTCTTT. Its protein is CASSTYREGGEAFF.

This clonotype appeared a few times. The chain employs TRBV7-2 and TRBJ2-1, with 7 bases lining up with TRBD2. Trimming removed 0 bases from V and 4 bases from J; junction bases left unmatched: 3. Germline-derived CDR1 and CDR2 are SGHTA and FQGNSA. The CDR3 runs to 15 residues. The DNA of the CDR3 is TGTGCCAGCAGCTTAGCTAGCGGGCTATACAATGAGCAGTTCTTC. As protein: CASSLASGLYNEQFF.

With regard to this clonotype: This may be a read error, as it is one base from a much larger clone. The chain joins TRBV12-3 or TRBV12-4 to TRBJ1-2; D is unresolved. Trimming took off 0 bases at V and 8 bases at J, with 7 bases between the two ends. The CDR3 has 12 amino acids. The CDR3 loop is CASSLAWGGYTF. CDR3 in DNA: TGTGCCAGCAGTTTAGCGTGGGGAGGCTACACCTTC.

The chain carries TRBV28 and TRBJ1-2; no clear D. Germline V CDR1 and CDR2: MDHEN, SYDVKM. The CDR3 runs 12 residues. Trimming took off 10 bases at V and 2 bases at J, with 11 bases between the two ends. The CDR3 DNA follows: TGTGCCATCAAGACGGGGAACTATGGCTACACCTTC. It encodes CAIKTGNYGYTF.

The V and J genes are TRBV6-5 and TRBJ2-7; perhaps D is TRBD1 or TRBD2 (5 bases each). CDR1 is MNHEY, CDR2 SVGAGI, per germline. The V gene lost 6 bases and the J gene lost 0 bases, with 12 bases spanning the gap. CDR3 size: 14 residues. The CDR3 protein is CASRRGPYSYEQYF. The CDR3 DNA sequence: TGTGCCAGCAGGAGGGGTCCTTACTCCTACGAGCAGTACTTC.

Note on this clonotype: Its ends do not fully match the called genes, so a read error is possible. V gene TRBV5-6 combines with J gene TRBJ2-6, with 7 bases aligning to TRBD1. In germline, CDR1 is SGHDT, CDR2 YYEEEE. The CDR3 extends over 15 amino acids. This chain's CDR3 is CASSFGDRLGNVLTF. In nucleotides, the CDR3 is TGCGCCAGCAGCTTTGGGGACAGACTTGGAAACGTCCTGACTTTC.

The chain is built from TRBV11-2 and TRBJ1-5, with D hard to call. Trimming took off 7 bases at V and 0 bases at J, with 13 bases between the two ends. Germline V gives CDR1 SGHAT, CDR2 FQNNGV. The CDR3 length is 15 residues. The CDR3 here is CASNQDAGSNQPQHF. As DNA, the CDR3 is TGTGCCAGCAACCAGGACGCGGGTAGCAATCAGCCCCAGCATTTT.

By share of the sample, this clonotype is medium-sized. The chain couples TRBV29-1 to TRBJ1-2; tentative D call: TRBD1 (5 bases). Germline CDR1 reads SQVTM; CDR2 reads ANQGSEA. Trimming stripped 3 bases from V and 1 base from J, with 18 bases between. The length of the CDR3 is 16 residues. The CDR3 sequence: CSVELVRGPRNYGYTF. The CDR3 DNA is TGCAGCGTTGAGCTGGTACGGGGCCCACGTAACTATGGCTACACCTTC.

This clonotype was found a few times. The V gene is TRBV30, the J gene TRBJ2-3, with 10 nucleotides matching TRBD1. V shed 2 bases and J 3 bases; nucleotides not matched to a gene: 2. Germline CDR1 GTSNPN, CDR2 SVGIG (reference sequence). The length of the CDR3 is 14 residues. As DNA, the CDR3 is TGTGCCTGGAGTAGGACAGGGGGTACAGATACGCAGTATTTT. Its translation: CAWSRTGGTDTQYF.

This sequence joins TRBV7-2 and TRBJ2-3; no clear D gene. The V and J ends lost 5 bases and 4 bases respectively, with 10 bases between them. Germline assignment: CDR1 SGHTA and CDR2 FQGNSA. This CDR3 comprises 13 residues. CDR3 protein: CASSQVPADTQYF. CDR3 nucleotide sequence: TGTGCCAGCAGCCAGGTTCCCGCAGATACGCAGTATTTT.

The chain's CDR3 is CASSYPSPLTGALHNEQFF. The CDR3 coding sequence is TGTGCCAGCAGTTACCCATCCCCTCTGACAGGGGCGCTCCACAATGAGCAGTTCTTC. The chain joins TRBV6-5 to TRBJ2-1, with 8 bases matching TRBD1. Trimming removed 2 bases from V and 5 bases from J; junction bases left unmatched: 17. The CDR3 extends over 19 amino acids. Germline CDR1 reads MNHEY; CDR2 reads SVGAGI.

The chain has TRBV6-5 and TRBJ2-1; tentatively, D is TRBD1 (6 bases). The length of the CDR3 is 13 residues. V lost 5 bases to trimming and J lost 7 bases, with 12 bases between them. The V gene's germline CDR1 is MNHEY and CDR2 SVGAGI. The CDR3 loop is CASSKQGRNEQFF. The CDR3, as DNA: TGTGCCAGCAGTAAACAGGGACGGAATGAGCAGTTCTTC.

This sequence joins TRBV6-5 and TRBJ1-1; D ambiguous. The germline V and J ends were trimmed by 6 bases and 0 bases, with 14 bases remaining between them. This CDR3 contains 15 residues. The germline CDR1 and CDR2 sequences are MNHEY and SVGAGI. The CDR3 bases are TGTGCCAGCAGCTCCGGAGGAGGGATGAACACTGAAGCTTTCTTT. It encodes CASSSGGGMNTEAFF.

The chain employs TRBV19 and TRBJ2-2, with 7 bases matching TRBD2. V was pared by 10 bases and J by 5 bases, with 10 bases of the junction left unmatched. This CDR3 is built from 14 residues. The V gene's germline CDR1 is LNHDA and CDR2 SQIVND (reference sequence). CDR3 region: CAIGGAGRTGELFF. CDR3 nucleotide sequence: TGTGCCATCGGGGGAGCGGGACGTACCGGGGAGCTGTTTTTT.

The V call is TRBV7-9, the J call TRBJ2-2; 8 bases are shared with TRBD2. Germline V gene lookup returns CDR1 SEHNR and CDR2 FQNEAQ (reference sequence). The CDR3 spans 16 residues. J was trimmed by 4 bases and V by 3 bases; bases with no gene match: 7. CDR3 sequence reads: CASSFYRTSSTGELFF. The CDR3 nucleotides read TGTGCCAGCAGCTTTTACCGGACTAGCAGCACCGGGGAGCTGTTTTTT.

The V call is TRBV19, the J call TRBJ1-1, with a tentative D call TRBD1 (5 bases). The CDR3 contains 14 residues. Trimming cost V 3 bases and J 5 bases, with 13 bases left between them. Per the germline V gene, CDR1 is LNHDA and CDR2 is SQIVND (reference sequence). The CDR3 loop reads CASSMDGQGTEAFF. The CDR3 region has the DNA TGTGCCAGTAGTATGGACGGCCAGGGTACTGAAGCTTTCTTT.

This rearrangement joins TRBV28 to TRBJ2-7; 7 nucleotides line up with TRBD2. In germline, CDR1 is MDHEN, CDR2 SYDVKM. The J segment lost 2 bases and the V segment lost 3 bases, leaving 4 bases of the junction unmatched. This CDR3 comprises 14 residues. The CDR3 coding sequence is TGTGCCAGCAGTTTTGGAGGGAGGGCCTACGAGCAGTACTTC. It encodes CASSFGGRAYEQYF.

CDR3 nucleotides: TGTGCCAGCAGATCTTTCCCAGGGAATCAGCCCCAGCATTTT. Its translation: CASRSFPGNQPQHF. The V and J genes are TRBV28 and TRBJ1-5; the D gene is possibly TRBD1 (5 bases). The CDR3 length is 14 residues. The germline CDR1 and CDR2 sequences are MDHEN and SYDVKM. V was trimmed by 6 bases and J by 4 bases, leaving 13 bases between them.